Listed below are T cell receptor beta chains from one sample, sequenced in a study of blood T cell repertoires in COVID-19. TCRdb keeps only in-frame clones here, not all; method: immunoSEQ multiplex PCR. The sample consists of under 250,000 clones, 75% to 85% of them appearing once. The source material was peripheral blood. The receptors shown here come from a man in his fifties with COVID-19, enrolled during active disease. The CDR3 runs from the conserved cysteine through the conserved F or W. D genes are given only for firm matches. Part of the rows lack a size; the others show once, few, many or a class for expanded clones.

V gene	D gene	CDR3 length	clone size	J gene	CDR3 protein	CDR3 DNA
TRBV3-1/TRBV3-2	-	15	-	TRBJ2-2	CASSLQGHITGELFF	TGTGCCAGCAGCCTTCAGGGACACATCACCGGGGAGCTGTTTTTT
TRBV3-1/TRBV3-2	-	16	-	TRBJ1-2	CASSQDLQGPGYGYTF	TGTGCCAGCAGCCAAGATCTGCAGGGCCCTGGCTATGGCTACACCTTC
TRBV28	TRBD1	16	few	TRBJ1-4	CASSLQGALANEKLFF	TGTGCCAGCAGTTTACAGGGGGCTTTGGCTAATGAAAAACTGTTTTTT
TRBV2	TRBD1	17	many	TRBJ1-1	CASSEALEGTVNTEAFF	TGTGCCAGCAGTGAAGCGCTCGAAGGGACAGTGAACACTGAAGCTTTCTTT
TRBV2	-	16	-	TRBJ2-1	CASSPPPGGSYNEQFF	TGTGCCAGCAGCCCCCCCCCAGGGGGGTCCTACAATGAGCAGTTCTTC
TRBV28	TRBD1	15	-	TRBJ1-2	CASSLKDRVNYGYTF	TGTGCCAGCAGTTTAAAGGACAGGGTGAACTATGGCTACACCTTC
TRBV9	-	14	-	TRBJ1-5	CASSVGGSNQPQHF	TGTGCCAGCAGCGTAGGAGGTAGCAATCAGCCCCAGCATTTT
TRBV27	-	15	once	TRBJ2-2	CASKQTGQNTGELFF	TGTGCCAGCAAACAAACGGGACAGAACACCGGGGAGCTGTTTTTT
TRBV7-3	TRBD1	16	-	TRBJ2-5	CASSLGDRGLGETQYF	TGTGCCAGCAGCTTAGGGGACAGGGGATTGGGGGAGACCCAGTACTTC
TRBV30	TRBD1	17	-	TRBJ1-1	CAWSVVPGQGDDDEAFF	TGTGCCTGGAGTGTTGTCCCGGGACAGGGGGATGATGATGAAGCTTTCTTT
TRBV28	-	16	-	TRBJ1-2	CATTYVTGIYNYGYTF	TGTGCCACAACCTACGTAACAGGGATCTACAACTATGGCTACACCTTC
TRBV20-1	-	11	-	TRBJ2-3	CSARDLSRQYF	TGCAGTGCTAGAGACCTCTCCAGGCAGTATTTT
TRBV19	-	14	-	TRBJ1-1	CASRAGAANTEAFF	TGTGCCAGTAGGGCAGGGGCGGCAAACACTGAAGCTTTCTTT
TRBV4-1	-	12	-	TRBJ2-1	CASSHFYNEQFF	TGCGCCAGCAGTCACTTCTACAATGAGCAGTTCTTC
TRBV5-6	TRBD2	16	-	TRBJ2-1	CASSLAPAGGLNEQFF	TGTGCCAGCAGCTTGGCGCCAGCGGGGGGGCTCAATGAGCAGTTCTTC
TRBV2	TRBD1	14	-	TRBJ2-3	CASSRDRGYDTQYF	TGTGCCAGCAGTCGGGACAGGGGATACGATACGCAGTATTTT
TRBV18	TRBD1	15	-	TRBJ2-7	CASSPGTGDFYEQYF	TGTGCCAGCTCGCCCGGGACAGGGGACTTCTACGAGCAGTACTTC
TRBV19	-	14	-	TRBJ1-1	CASLPGRANTEAFF	TGTGCCAGCCTCCCCGGCAGGGCGAACACTGAAGCTTTCTTT
TRBV10-1	-	14	-	TRBJ2-7	CASSESLLSNEQYF	TGCGCCAGCAGTGAGTCCCTCCTGAGTAACGAGCAGTACTTC
TRBV19	TRBD1	14	-	TRBJ1-5	CASRDRGGNQPQHF	TGTGCCAGTAGAGACAGGGGAGGCAATCAGCCCCAGCATTTT
TRBV7-2	TRBD2	16	-	TRBJ2-7	CASSLRTSGAMYEQYF	TGTGCCAGCAGCTTAAGGACTAGCGGGGCTATGTACGAGCAGTACTTC
TRBV4-2	TRBD2	15	-	TRBJ2-1	CASSPPGLAGHEQFF	TGTGCCAGCAGCCCCCCGGGACTAGCGGGGCATGAGCAGTTCTTC
TRBV24-1	-	16	-	TRBJ2-7	CATSDPQQGKEYEQYF	TGTGCCACCAGTGATCCTCAACAGGGAAAAGAATACGAGCAGTACTTC
TRBV19	-	12	-	TRBJ1-2	CASSSRQLGYTF	TGTGCCAGTAGTTCCCGACAGCTTGGCTACACCTTC
TRBV19	TRBD2	17	-	TRBJ2-2	CASSIFRGGVKSGELFF	TGTGCCAGTAGTATATTCCGCGGGGGGGTGAAATCCGGGGAGCTGTTTTTT
TRBV11-2	TRBD1	17	-	TRBJ2-3	CASSLEGQGLPVDTQYF	TGTGCCAGCAGCTTGGAGGGACAGGGGCTGCCGGTAGATACGCAGTATTTT
TRBV4-2	TRBD1	16	-	TRBJ1-5	CASSQTGTGVGQPQHF	TGTGCCAGCAGCCAAACCGGGACAGGGGTAGGTCAGCCCCAGCATTTT
TRBV5-1	TRBD2	16	-	TRBJ2-1	CASSLLAGGPVNEQFF	TGCGCCAGCAGCTTACTAGCGGGGGGGCCTGTCAATGAGCAGTTCTTC